This T cell receptor beta chain was found in a study of siplizumab effects on memory and regulatory T cells (dated by TCRdb to between 2018 and 2021). Background for the entire study: The effect of the anti-CD2 antibody siplizumab on alloreactive T-cell subsets was examined in allogeneic mixed lymphocyte reactions constructed from human PBMCs. What the work shows at the level of the full study, not this receptor alone: In reactions with siplizumab, an average of 68.8% of mappable alloreactive CD4+ clones were Treg-derived, compared with roughly 26% in control reactions. Whether proliferating Tregs from siplizumab cultures were suppressive was not functionally confirmed. Sequences below about 10^-5 frequency were poorly captured, so only a minor fraction of alloreactive clones could be mapped to unstimulated subsets. A naive or memory phenotype could not be assigned to roughly 75-95% of proliferating CD4+ or CD8+ clones. Greater diversity appeared to be present in unstimulated naive T cells than in memory T cells, and a substantial contribution to the alloresponse seemed to be made by naive cells. The cumulative frequency of alloreactive sequences that could be traced back to unstimulated CD4+ memory T cells was significantly reduced by siplizumab.

From a lookup of the germline V gene, CDR1 and CDR2 are SQVTM and ANQGSEA. V ends up 8 bases short and J 4 bases short, with an unmatched junction base count of 6. The CDR3, from cysteine to phenylalanine, totals 13 residues. This entry keeps only the CDR3 DNA: 39 bases, framed from base 1. Sorted unstimulated T cells and proliferating T cells recovered from mixed lymphocyte reactions underwent TCRbeta CDR3 sequencing. Fresh whole blood from approximately ten HLA-typed healthy donors was used to isolate PBMCs. For this clone: Its antigen remains unidentified. Base qualities are not at hand, and no much larger clone is one base apart.

Library method: the immunoSEQ multiplex PCR assay. Approximately 100,000 TCR templates per sample were assayed on the deep sequencing platform. Genomic DNA extracted from sorted T cells was the material used for TCRbeta CDR3 sequencing. The authors processed their data as follows. Clonal analysis of TCRbeta CDR3 data was done in the R programming language. Alloreactive CD4+ and CD8+ clones were identified by comparing unstimulated samples to CFSE-low samples taken after the reaction. Regulatory or non-regulatory origin of alloreactive CD4+ clones was assigned by matching sequences to the sorted unstimulated Treg and non-Treg repertoires. Drawn from immuneACCESS, this table holds only the in-frame rearrangements with V and J called that TCRdb kept. Clones are partly lost; checked studies trace under half to an unresolved V gene and leave the rest unexplained. V and J calls plus clone size are reproduced from that table; the DNA served to infer D and trimming. Here the sample has some 100,000 clones; 91% occur a single time. The ten largest clones add up to 2.5% to 3% of the sample.

The sample was CD4+ T cells sorted from blood. The chain is encoded by TRBV29-1 joined to TRBJ1-2; TRBD1 aligns with 11 central bases. This TCR came from a human donor in good health. Some clones in this sample may be carry-over from other donors' samples. The DNA reads TGCAGCATTTGGGGACAGGGGGTCTATGGCTACACCTTC. This sequence encodes CSIWGQGVYGYTF. Reference TRBV29-1 and TRBJ1-2 proteins supply the regions before and after the CDR3; the full variable domain is: SAVISQKPSRDICQRGTSLTIQCQVDSQVTMMFWYRQQPGQSLTLIATANQGSEATYESGFVIDKFPISRPNLTFSTLTVSNMSPEDSSIYLCSIWGQGVYGYTFGSGTRLTVV.